The next 17 T cell receptor beta chains were all read from a single sample in a study of response to subunit inactivated influenza vaccine. One entry per CDR3 protein, called by TCRdb with MiXCR from the RT-PCR reads. The table has 250,000 to 350,000 distinct CDR3 sequences, roughly 20% seen once; the top ten hold around a tenth. This specimen consisted of PBMCs from blood, obtained about 20 months after vaccination. These receptor sequences come from a man between 50 and 75 years old who received an inactivated influenza vaccine.

The rearrangement uses TRBV28 and TRBJ1-1; D is perhaps TRBD1 (5 bases). The CDR3 has 15 amino acids. Germline lookup yields CDR1 MDHEN and CDR2 SYDVKM. Trimming pared 4 bases from V and 2 bases from J, leaving 14 bases between. The CDR3 coding sequence is TGTGCCAGCAGTTCCCTCACCAGGGCTAACACTGAAGCTTTCTTT. Protein: CASSSLTRANTEAFF.

In this sample, this clonotype turned up a few times. V is TRBV27 and J is TRBJ1-4, with D possibly TRBD1 on 5 matching bases. The germline V and J ends were trimmed by 9 bases and 2 bases, with 25 bases remaining between them. The CDR3 has 18 residues. Germline CDR1 reads MNHEY; CDR2 reads SMNVEV (reference sequence). The CDR3 loop reads CARRLRETEGCTNEKLFF. The DNA for the CDR3 is TGTGCCAGACGTCTCAGGGAGACTGAGGGTTGCACTAATGAAAAACTGTTTTTT.

This clonotype was seen repeatedly, ten times or more. The DNA for the CDR3 is TGTGCCAGCAGCTTACACTCGACAGGGAATGGCTACACCTTC. As protein: CASSLHSTGNGYTF. The rearrangement links TRBV7-9 to TRBJ1-2; TRBD1 matches at 7 bases. The J segment lost 6 bases and the V segment lost 2 bases, leaving 6 bases of the junction unmatched. This CDR3 has 14 amino acids. The V gene's germline CDR1 is SEHNR and CDR2 FQNEAQ (reference sequence).

The genes are TRBV5-1 and TRBJ2-5; D remains unclear. CDR1 and CDR2 (germline): SGHRS, YFSETQ. The CDR3 consists of 15 residues. The germline V and J ends were trimmed by 1 base and 0 bases, with 10 bases remaining between them. The CDR3 bases are TGCGCCAGCAGCTTGTCTAGGCGGAACCAAGAGACCCAGTACTTC. Its translation is CASSLSRRNQETQYF.

V is TRBV12-3 or TRBV12-4 and J is TRBJ1-5; possible D gene TRBD1, 5 bases. With 5 bases removed from V and 5 bases from J, the gap between germline ends came to 10 bases. This CDR3 spans 13 amino acids. DNA for the CDR3: TGTGCCAGCAGTACCACGACAGATCAGCCCCAGCATTTT. Encoded protein: CASSTTTDQPQHF.

There are a few counts of this clonotype. The chain uses TRBV6-5 and TRBJ2-7, with D perhaps TRBD2 (5 bases). The CDR3 is 15 amino acids. Between the trimmed V and J ends, which lost 0 bases and 6 bases, there was a span of 15 bases. The germline V gene has CDR1 MNHEY and CDR2 SVGAGI. The CDR3: CASSYSTALRGEQYF. CDR3 in DNA: TGTGCCAGCAGTTACTCGACCGCCCTCCGGGGCGAGCAGTACTTC.

This clonotype appeared a few times. This chain uses TRBV6-1 with TRBJ2-4; 9 positions match TRBD2. V shed 7 bases and J 0 bases; nucleotides not matched to a gene: 16. CDR3 length equals 19 residues. The germline CDR1 and CDR2 sequences are MNHNS and SASEGT. The chain's CDR3 is CASTPHPSSGIIAKNIQYF. The CDR3 nucleotides read TGTGCCAGCACCCCCCACCCATCTAGCGGGATAATAGCCAAAAACATTCAGTACTTC.

The chain is built from TRBV20-1 and TRBJ2-3; 12 nucleotides line up with TRBD2. CDR3 size: 15 residues. Germline V gene lookup returns CDR1 DFQATT and CDR2 SNEGSKA (reference sequence). V shed 0 bases and J 6 bases; nucleotides not matched to a gene: 4. CDR3 region: CSARDTSGRRDTQYF. The CDR3 DNA is TGCAGTGCTAGAGATACTAGCGGGAGGAGGGATACGCAGTATTTT.

This clonotype was found a few times. The chain links TRBV26 to TRBJ2-6; the D call TRBD1 from the table was never checked on the DNA. TRBV26 constitutes a pseudogene. The CDR3 extends over 19 amino acids. The CDR3 is CASSSRQGALLPGANVLTF. CDR3 bases: TGTGCCAGCAGTTCCCGGCAGGGGGCTCTTTTACCTGGGGCCAACGTCCTGACTTTC.

This clonotype was seen a few times. The genes are TRBV25-1 and TRBJ1-2; 9 bases fit TRBD1. Germline lookup yields CDR1 MGHDK and CDR2 SYGVNS. The CDR3 is 13 residues long. The V and J ends lost 7 bases and 8 bases, in that order; junction bases with no gene match: 8. The DNA for the CDR3 is TGTGCCAGCACCTCACAGGGGGCAGGGGGCTACACCTTC. The encoded protein is CASTSQGAGGYTF.

This rearrangement joins TRBV24-1 to TRBJ2-1; TRBD2 might be the D (6 bases). Germline CDR1 and CDR2: KGHDR and SFDVKD. The V end lost 6 bases, the J end lost 2 bases, and 16 bases lay between the germline ends. This CDR3 is 16 amino acids long. The CDR3 nucleotides are TGTGCCACCAGTCCTATGGGGGGAAAGGCCTACAATGAGCAGTTCTTC. This codes for CATSPMGGKAYNEQFF.

This clonotype was seen a handful of times. This sequence joins TRBV4-1 and TRBJ2-7, with 7 bases lining up with TRBD2. With 0 bases clipped from V and 5 bases from J, the junction kept 10 bases outside the gene matches. The CDR3 totals 16 residues. CDR1 is MGHRA, CDR2 YSYEKL, per germline. CDR3 residues: CASSQDLGLGRDEQYF. CDR3 coding DNA: TGCGCCAGCAGCCAAGATTTAGGACTAGGTCGAGACGAGCAGTACTTC.

This clonotype turned up a few times. The chain carries TRBV29-1 and TRBJ2-7, with D maybe TRBD1 (6 bases). CDR1 and CDR2 from the germline V gene are SQVTM and ANQGSEA. The CDR3 has 13 amino acids. V lost 5 bases to trimming and J lost 2 bases, with 13 bases between them. CDR3 DNA sequence: TGCAGCGTTCTGGACAGCTCTACCTACGAGCAGTACTTC. Encoded protein: CSVLDSSTYEQYF.

J is TRBJ1-2 and V is TRBV7-6; maybe TRBD1 (5 bases). Germline V lookup: CDR1 SGHVS, CDR2 FNYEAQ. The V gene lost 4 bases and the J gene lost 8 bases, with 14 bases spanning the gap. The CDR3 loop spans 13 amino acids. The CDR3 sequence is CASSSTSGVGYTF. The CDR3 region has the DNA TGTGCCAGCAGCTCTACATCGGGGGTGGGCTACACCTTC. Drawing the rest from reference TRBV7-6 and TRBJ1-2, the complete variable domain is GAGVSQSPRYKVTKRGQDVALRCDPISGHVSLYWYRQALGQGPEFLTYFNYEAQQDKSGLPNDRFSAERPEGSISTLTIQRTEQRDSAMYRCASSSTSGVGYTFGSGTRLTVV.

This clonotype appeared many times. The rearrangement joins TRBV7-9 to TRBJ1-4; TRBD1 matches at 7 bases. The CDR3 has 14 amino acids. Germline lookup yields CDR1 SEHNR and CDR2 FQNEAQ (reference sequence). V trimming: 2 bases; J trimming: 8 bases; junction bases outside the gene matches: 5. This CDR3 reads CASSLRQGGEKLFF. CDR3 in DNA: TGTGCCAGCAGCTTAAGGCAGGGGGGCGAAAAACTGTTTTTT.

This chain links TRBV19 with TRBJ2-6; 7 nucleotides match TRBD2. The CDR3 totals 17 residues. Germline trimming cut 5 bases from V and 9 bases from J; bases unmatched to any gene: 16. Looked up from germline, CDR1 is LNHDA and CDR2 is SQIVND (reference sequence). The CDR3 here is CASSYSSGVPGGNVLTF. Here the CDR3 DNA reads TGTGCCAGTAGTTATTCCAGCGGGGTACCCGGTGGCAACGTCCTGACTTTC.

The chain uses TRBV6-1 and TRBJ2-1, with 13 bases aligning to TRBD2. V shed 6 bases and J 3 bases; nucleotides not matched to a gene: 8. This CDR3 contains 17 residues. Germline V gives CDR1 MNHNS, CDR2 SASEGT. In nucleotides, the CDR3 is TGTGCCAGCAGACTAAGACTAGCGGGAGGCCTCTACAATGAGCAGTTCTTC. As protein: CASRLRLAGGLYNEQFF.